This T cell receptor beta chain was identified during a study of CD8 T cells in ankylosing spondylitis. Using quantitative 5'-RACE with molecular barcodes, the authors made TCR beta libraries. MiXCR, applied by TCRdb to the 5' RACE reads, yields one record per CDR3 protein. The profile shows roughly 150,000 distinct CDR3 sequences, 9.8% of them singletons. The table lists this clonotype with many counts. CDR3 length: 13 amino acids. Trimming stripped 4 bases from V and 4 bases from J, with 14 bases between. Germline V gene data show CDR1 as SQVTM and CDR2 as ANQGSEA. The origin of this receptor is a female donor with ankylosing spondylitis or in good health (not recorded which). Source material: blood, either unsorted or a sorted T cell fraction (not recorded which). This sequence joins TRBV29-1 and TRBJ2-7, with D possibly TRBD2 on 7 matching bases. The DNA of the CDR3 is TGCAGCGTTGTGGCGGGAGACAGGTACGAGCAGTACTTC. Protein sequence: CSVVAGDRYEQYF.